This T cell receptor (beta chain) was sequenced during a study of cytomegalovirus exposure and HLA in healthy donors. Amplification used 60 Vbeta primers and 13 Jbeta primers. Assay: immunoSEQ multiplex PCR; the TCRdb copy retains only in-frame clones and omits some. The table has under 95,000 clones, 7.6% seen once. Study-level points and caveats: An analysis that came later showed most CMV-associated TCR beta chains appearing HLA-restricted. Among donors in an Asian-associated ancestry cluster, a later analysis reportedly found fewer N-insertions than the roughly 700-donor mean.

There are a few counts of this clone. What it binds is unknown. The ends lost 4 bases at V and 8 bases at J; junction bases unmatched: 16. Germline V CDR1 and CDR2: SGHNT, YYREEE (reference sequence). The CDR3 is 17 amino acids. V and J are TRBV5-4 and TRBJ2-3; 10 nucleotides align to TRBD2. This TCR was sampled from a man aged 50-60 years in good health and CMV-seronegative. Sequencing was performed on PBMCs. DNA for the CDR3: TGTGCCAGCAGCCCCGGGCTAGCGGGGGCTAGTGTGGGTACGCAGTATTTT. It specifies CASSPGLAGASVGTQYF.